This T cell receptor (beta chain) was recorded in a study of T cell changes during pregnancy in multiple sclerosis (dated by TCRdb to between 2017 and 2020). Broadly, across the study: The study looked at changes in the T cell repertoire across pregnancy in women with multiple sclerosis.

Comment on this clone: Its antigen is unknown. No clone much larger than this one lies a single base away; base qualities are absent.

Trimming takes 6 bases off V and 3 bases off J; junction bases not matched to a gene: 1. According to the germline V gene, CDR1 reads MNHNS and CDR2 reads SASEGT. The CDR3, from cysteine to phenylalanine, totals 13 residues. This entry keeps only the CDR3 DNA: 39 bases, framed from base 1. Library construction relied on the immunoSEQ multiplex PCR assay. Imported from immuneACCESS, the table was reduced by TCRdb to in-frame sequences with V and J called. These copies leave out some clones; in studies compared against another copy, an unresolved V gene accounts for under half, and the cause of the remainder is not known. Counted in this sample were approximately 65,000 clones; roughly nine tenths of them appeared once. Of the sample, 0.76% falls within the top ten clones.

The clonotype comes from a female donor with multiple sclerosis, enrolled in a pregnancy study. The sequencing used CD4+ T cells from peripheral blood mononuclear cells, collected in the first trimester of pregnancy. The chain joins TRBV6-1 to TRBJ1-4, with 7 bases in between that match TRBD1. The CDR3 here reads CASRDRPNEKLFF. The DNA sequence is TGTGCCAGCAGGGACAGGCCTAATGAAAAACTGTTTTTT.